The source of this TCR beta chain is a study of PD-1 blockade in classical Hodgkin lymphoma. Study-wide results and limits: Excluded were patients who started nivolumab under 1 year after ASCT, a group that had lower diversity.

Measured with immunoSEQ multiplex PCR; TCRdb has only the in-frame clones, and not every one. This sample has about 93,000 clones; roughly 73% occur once, and the top ten carry over 7.5%. The ends were cut back, 3 bases at V and 4 bases at J, with 7 bases in the middle. Germline loops: CDR1 ENHRY, CDR2 SYGVKD. This CDR3 spans 12 amino acids. This clone was picked up a small number of times. Its matching antigen is unknown. As to time point: cycle 4 day 1 (C4D1), after 5 to 7 weeks of nivolumab. Patients all relapsed after autologous stem cell transplantation, and there was variation in brentuximab vedotin exposure.

The gene calls are TRBV10-3 and TRBJ2-7; no clear D. Specimen: peripheral blood mononuclear cells (PBMCs), collected before the fourth cycle of nivolumab. The sequence came from a human donor with classical Hodgkin lymphoma. The CDR3 protein is CAISDTEYEQYF. As DNA, the CDR3 is TGTGCCATCAGTGATACGGAATACGAGCAGTACTTC.